This TCR beta chain came from a study of T cell repertoires in cytomegalovirus infection. Study-wide points: Cumulative public TCR beta family frequency identified CMV carriers with the relevant HLA.

TCRdb re-called the reads with MiXCR, one entry per CDR3 protein. The table has fewer than 350,000 distinct CDR3 sequences, about a sixth seen once. In its sample, this clonotype was seen a few times. The antigen remains undetermined. The CDR3 is made up of 16 amino acids. With 5 bases removed from V and 7 bases from J, the gap between germline ends came to 20 bases. Germline-derived CDR1 and CDR2 are SEHNR and FQNEAQ (reference sequence). The TCR was taken from a human donor in good health (CMV status not recorded). Some clones in this sample may be carry-over from other donors' samples. The sequencing sample was made of PBMCs. The rearrangement uses TRBV7-9 and TRBJ1-4, with D maybe TRBD1 (5 bases). CDR3 protein: CASSPPMGREVEKLFF. The CDR3 region has the DNA TGTGCCAGCAGCCCCCCGATGGGCAGGGAGGTTGAAAAACTGTTTTTT. The full variable domain, rest sourced from reference TRBV7-9 and TRBJ1-4, is DTGVSQNPRHKITKRGQNVTFRCDPISEHNRLYWYRQTLGQGPEFLTYFQNEAQLEKSRLLSDRFSAERPKGSFSTLEIQRTEQGDSAMYLCASSPPMGREVEKLFFGSGTQLSVL.